This T cell receptor beta chain was retrieved from a study of T cell responses to AZD1222 COVID-19 vaccine. The protocol was immunoSEQ multiplex PCR, while the TCRdb copy is restricted to in-frame clones and leaves out a portion. This sample has approximately 88,000 clones; just over 90% occur once, and the top ten carry more than 4.5%. Germline V gene lookup returns CDR1 SGHDN and CDR2 FVKESK. The V segment lost 1 base and the J segment 7 bases; nucleotides outside the gene matches: 7. CDR3 length: 17 amino acids. V gene TRBV14 combines with J gene TRBJ2-3; TRBD2 aligns across 14 bases. The receptor was derived from an adult in good health. Sample: peripheral blood, taken on day 0 of AZD1222 vaccination. In nucleotides, the CDR3 is TGTGCCAGCAGCCAAGTTCGCGGGACTAGCGGGAGTAATACGCAGTATTTT. Protein: CASSQVRGTSGSNTQYF.